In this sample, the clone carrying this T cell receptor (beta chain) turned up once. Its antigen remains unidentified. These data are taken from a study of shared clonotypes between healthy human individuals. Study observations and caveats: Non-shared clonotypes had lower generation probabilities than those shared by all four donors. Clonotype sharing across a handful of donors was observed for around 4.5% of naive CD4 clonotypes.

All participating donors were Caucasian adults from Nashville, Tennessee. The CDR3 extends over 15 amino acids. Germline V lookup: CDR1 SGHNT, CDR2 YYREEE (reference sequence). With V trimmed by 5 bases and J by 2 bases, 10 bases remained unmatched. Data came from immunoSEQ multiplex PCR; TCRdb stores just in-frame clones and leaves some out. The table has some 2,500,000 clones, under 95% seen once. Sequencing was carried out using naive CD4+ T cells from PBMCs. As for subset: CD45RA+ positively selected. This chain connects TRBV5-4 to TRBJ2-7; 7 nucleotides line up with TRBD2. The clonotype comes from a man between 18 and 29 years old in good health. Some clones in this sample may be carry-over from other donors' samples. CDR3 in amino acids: CASSRYGTTAYEQYF. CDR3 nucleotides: TGTGCCAGCAGTAGGTACGGGACTACTGCCTACGAGCAGTACTTC.